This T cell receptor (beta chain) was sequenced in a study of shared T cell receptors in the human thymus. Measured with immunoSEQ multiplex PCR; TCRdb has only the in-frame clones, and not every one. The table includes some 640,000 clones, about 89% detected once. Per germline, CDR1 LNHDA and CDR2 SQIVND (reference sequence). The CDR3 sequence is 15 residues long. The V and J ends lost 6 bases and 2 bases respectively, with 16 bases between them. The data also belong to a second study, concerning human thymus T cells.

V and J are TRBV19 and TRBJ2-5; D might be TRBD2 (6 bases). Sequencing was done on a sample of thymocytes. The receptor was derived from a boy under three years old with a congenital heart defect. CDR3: CASRERGREQETQYF. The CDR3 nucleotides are TGTGCCAGTAGAGAGAGGGGACGGGAGCAAGAGACCCAGTACTTC.